This T cell receptor (beta chain) stems from a study of CD8+CD57+ T cells in acquired aplastic anemia. Study in general: Sorting CD4+ and CD8+ cells gave DNA averaging around 3 ug.

The CDR3 is made up of 15 amino acids. The V end lost 3 bases, the J end lost 0 bases, and 6 bases lay between the germline ends. Per the germline V gene, CDR1 is LNHNV and CDR2 is YYDKDF (reference sequence). General observations from the study: With respect to CD8+ Simpson's diversity, patients and controls did not differ significantly. More than 25 was the count of CD8+ CDR3 sequences that patients shared with controls.

Genomic DNA was employed as the template in profiling TCR beta VDJ and CDR3. TCRdb independently ran MiXCR on the reads; one entry per CDR3 protein. Of approximately 150,000 distinct CDR3 sequences in the sample, 71% were seen once. An expansion of CD8+CD57+ cells by flow cytometry had been shown in patients chosen for sequencing. Every patient had severe acquired aplastic anemia. This clonotype came up a few times. What it binds is unknown. This chain connects TRBV15 to TRBJ2-6, with D unresolved. Sequencing was done on a sample of sorted CD4+, CD8+, or CD8+CD57+ T cells (not recorded which) from PBMCs. The receptor was isolated from a human donor with aplastic anemia. Here the CDR3 DNA reads TGTGCCACCAGCAGTGACTCCTCTGGGGCCAACGTCCTGACTTTC. Translated, it gives CATSSDSSGANVLTF.